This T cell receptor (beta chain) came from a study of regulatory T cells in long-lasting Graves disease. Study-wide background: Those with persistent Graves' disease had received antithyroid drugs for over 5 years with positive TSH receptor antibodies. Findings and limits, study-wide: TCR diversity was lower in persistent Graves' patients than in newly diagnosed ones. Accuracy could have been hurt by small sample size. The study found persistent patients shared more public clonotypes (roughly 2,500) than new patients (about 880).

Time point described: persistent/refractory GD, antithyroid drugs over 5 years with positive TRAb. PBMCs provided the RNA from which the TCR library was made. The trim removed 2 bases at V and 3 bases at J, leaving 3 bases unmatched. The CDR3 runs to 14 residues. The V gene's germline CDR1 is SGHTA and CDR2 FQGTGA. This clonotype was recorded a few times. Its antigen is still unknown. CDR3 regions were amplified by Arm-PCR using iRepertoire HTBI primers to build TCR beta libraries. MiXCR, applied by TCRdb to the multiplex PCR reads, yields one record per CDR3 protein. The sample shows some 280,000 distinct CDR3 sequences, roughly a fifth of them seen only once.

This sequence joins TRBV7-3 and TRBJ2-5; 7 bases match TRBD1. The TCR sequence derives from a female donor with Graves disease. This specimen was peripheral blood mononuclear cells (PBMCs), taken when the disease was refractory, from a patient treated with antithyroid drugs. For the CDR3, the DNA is TGTGCCAGCAGCTTATACGGGACAGAAGAGACCCAGTACTTC. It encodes CASSLYGTEETQYF.